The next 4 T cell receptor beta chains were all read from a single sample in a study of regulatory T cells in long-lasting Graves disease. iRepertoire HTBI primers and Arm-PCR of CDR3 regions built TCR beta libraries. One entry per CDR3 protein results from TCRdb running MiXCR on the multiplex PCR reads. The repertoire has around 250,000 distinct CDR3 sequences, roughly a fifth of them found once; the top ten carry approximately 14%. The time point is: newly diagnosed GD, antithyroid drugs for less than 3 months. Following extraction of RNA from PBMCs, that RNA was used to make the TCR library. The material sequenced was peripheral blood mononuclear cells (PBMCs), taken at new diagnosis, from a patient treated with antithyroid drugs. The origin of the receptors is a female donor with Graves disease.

CDR3 loop: CASSFTGNQPQHF. Written as DNA, the CDR3 is TGTGCCAGTAGTTTCACGGGGAATCAGCCCCAGCATTTT. The gene calls are TRBV19 and TRBJ1-5; D unresolved. Trimming left V 5 bases short and J 4 bases short, with 9 bases between. The CDR3 totals 13 residues. Germline CDR1 LNHDA, CDR2 SQIVND (reference sequence).

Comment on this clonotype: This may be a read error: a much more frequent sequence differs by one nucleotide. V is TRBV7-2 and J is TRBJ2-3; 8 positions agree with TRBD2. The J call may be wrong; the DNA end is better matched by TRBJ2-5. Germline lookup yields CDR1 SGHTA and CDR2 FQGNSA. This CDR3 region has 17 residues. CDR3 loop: CASSQWGGTSGGETQYF. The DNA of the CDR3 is TGTGCCAGCAGCCAATGGGGTGGCACTAGCGGCGGGGAGACCCAGTACTTC.

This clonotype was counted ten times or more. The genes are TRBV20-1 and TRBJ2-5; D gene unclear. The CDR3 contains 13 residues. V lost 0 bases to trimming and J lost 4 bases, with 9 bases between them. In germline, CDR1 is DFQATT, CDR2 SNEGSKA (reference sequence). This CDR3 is CSARDWGGETQYF. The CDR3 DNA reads TGCAGTGCTAGAGATTGGGGTGGAGAGACCCAGTACTTC.

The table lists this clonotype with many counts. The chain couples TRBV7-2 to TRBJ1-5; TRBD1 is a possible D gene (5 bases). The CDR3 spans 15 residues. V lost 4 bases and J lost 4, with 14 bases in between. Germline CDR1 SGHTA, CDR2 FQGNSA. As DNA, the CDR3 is TGTGCCAGCAGCTCATCACGGACACTGAATCAGCCCCAGCATTTT. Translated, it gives CASSSSRTLNQPQHF. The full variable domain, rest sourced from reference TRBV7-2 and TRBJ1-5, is GAGVSQSPSNKVTEKGKDVELRCDPISGHTALYWYRQSLGQGLEFLIYFQGNSAPDKSGLPSDRFSAERTGGSVSTLTIQRTQQEDSAVYLCASSSSRTLNQPQHFGDGTRLSIL.